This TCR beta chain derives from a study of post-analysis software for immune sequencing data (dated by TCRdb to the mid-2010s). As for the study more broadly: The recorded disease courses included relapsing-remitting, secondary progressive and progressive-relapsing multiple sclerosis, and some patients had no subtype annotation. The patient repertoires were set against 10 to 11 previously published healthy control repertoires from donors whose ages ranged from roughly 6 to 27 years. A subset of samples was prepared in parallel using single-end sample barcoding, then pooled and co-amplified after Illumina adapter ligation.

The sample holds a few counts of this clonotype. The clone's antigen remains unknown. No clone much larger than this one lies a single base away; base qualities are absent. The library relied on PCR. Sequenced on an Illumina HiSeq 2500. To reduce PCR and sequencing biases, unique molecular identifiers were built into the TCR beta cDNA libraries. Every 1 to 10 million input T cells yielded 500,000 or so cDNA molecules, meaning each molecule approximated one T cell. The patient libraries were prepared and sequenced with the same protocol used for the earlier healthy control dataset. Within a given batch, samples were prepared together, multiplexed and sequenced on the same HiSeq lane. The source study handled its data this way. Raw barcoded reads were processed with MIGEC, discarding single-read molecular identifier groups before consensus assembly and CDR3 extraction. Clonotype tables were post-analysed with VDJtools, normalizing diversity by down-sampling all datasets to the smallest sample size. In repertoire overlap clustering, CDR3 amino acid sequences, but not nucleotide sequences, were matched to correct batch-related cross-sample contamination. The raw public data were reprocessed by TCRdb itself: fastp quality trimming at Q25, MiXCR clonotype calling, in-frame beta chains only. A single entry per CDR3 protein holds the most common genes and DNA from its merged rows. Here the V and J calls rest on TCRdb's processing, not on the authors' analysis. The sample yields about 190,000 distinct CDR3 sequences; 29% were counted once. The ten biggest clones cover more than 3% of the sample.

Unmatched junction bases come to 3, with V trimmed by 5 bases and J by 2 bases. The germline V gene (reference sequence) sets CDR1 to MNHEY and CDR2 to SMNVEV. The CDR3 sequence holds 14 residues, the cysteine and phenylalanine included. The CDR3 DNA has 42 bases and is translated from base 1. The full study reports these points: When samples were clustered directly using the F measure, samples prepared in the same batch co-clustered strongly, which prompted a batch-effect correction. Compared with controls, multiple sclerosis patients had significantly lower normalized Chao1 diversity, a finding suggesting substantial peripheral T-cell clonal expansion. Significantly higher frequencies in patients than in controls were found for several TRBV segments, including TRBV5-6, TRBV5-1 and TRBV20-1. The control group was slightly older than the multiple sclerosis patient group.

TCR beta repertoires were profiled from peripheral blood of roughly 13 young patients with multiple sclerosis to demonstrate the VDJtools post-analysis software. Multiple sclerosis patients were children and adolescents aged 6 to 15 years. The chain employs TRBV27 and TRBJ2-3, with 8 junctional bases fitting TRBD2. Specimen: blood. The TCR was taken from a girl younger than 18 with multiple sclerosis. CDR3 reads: CASSIAGPTDTQYF. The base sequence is TGTGCCAGCAGTATAGCGGGGCCCACAGATACGCAGTATTTT.